These 30 T cell receptor beta chains share one sample of origin, sequenced in a study of T-cell memory formation after mild COVID-19. TCRdb passed the 5' RACE reads through MiXCR, listing each CDR3 protein once. The data hold approximately 230,000 distinct CDR3 sequences, with roughly 15% observed a single time. The sample consisted of PBMCs or a T cell subset sorted from them (not recorded which). These receptors all come from a man between 18 and 29 years old who had mild COVID-19 (a few samples of this study predate the infection). Cell type and time point are not known.

This clonotype occurred a few times. The V and J genes are TRBV6-1 and TRBJ2-7; TRBD1 matches at 8 bases. Germline loops: CDR1 MNHNS, CDR2 SASEGT. The J segment lost 5 bases and the V segment lost 6 bases, leaving 15 bases of the junction unmatched. The CDR3 totals 16 residues. CDR3 residues: CASSRRSGGARDEQYV. The CDR3 region has the DNA TGTGCCAGCAGCCGAAGGTCAGGGGGCGCGCGCGACGAGCAGTACGTC.

In the case of this clonotype: This may stem from a read error, because a much larger clone lies one nucleotide away. The chain recombines TRBV11-2 with TRBJ1-1; a weak D match, TRBD1 (5 bases). The CDR3 spans 13 residues. CDR1 and CDR2 (germline): SGHAT, FQNNGV. Trimming removed 5 bases at V and 1 base at J, with 8 bases between. The CDR3 DNA sequence: TGTGCCAGCAGCCCGACAGCGAACACTGAAGCTTTCTTT. Translated: CASSPTANTEAFF.

Only a few counts were recorded for this clonotype. The chain joins TRBV6-5 to TRBJ2-3, with D possibly TRBD1 on 6 matching bases. The length of the CDR3 is 13 residues. Germline V gives CDR1 MNHEY, CDR2 SVGAGI. V dropped 6 bases and J dropped 6 bases, with 13 bases sitting between them. The CDR3 protein is CASRKTGWDTQYF. CDR3 nucleotides: TGTGCCAGCAGAAAGACAGGCTGGGATACGCAGTATTTT.

This clonotype showed up just a few times. This chain connects TRBV7-8 to TRBJ1-2; 8 nucleotides line up with TRBD1. CDR1 is SGHVS, CDR2 FQNEAQ, per germline. This CDR3 has 15 residues. V trimming: 0 bases; J trimming: 4 bases; junction bases outside the gene matches: 4. The DNA for the CDR3 is TGTGCCAGCAGCTTAGCGAGGACAGGGCTCTATGGCTACACCTTC. Translating it yields CASSLARTGLYGYTF.

This clonotype was counted only a few times. The chain uses TRBV20-1 and TRBJ1-1; 8 bases are shared with TRBD1. Germline CDR1 DFQATT, CDR2 SNEGSKA (reference sequence). The CDR3 has 14 amino acids. V lost 5 bases to trimming and J lost 5 bases; unmatched junction nucleotides: 10. The CDR3 DNA follows: TGCAGTGCTCCGAACTCACAGGGGGGGACTGAAGCTTTCTTT. Translated: CSAPNSQGGTEAFF.

This clonotype appeared a few times. V is TRBV11-2 and J is TRBJ2-7; TRBD2 is a possible D gene (6 bases). V was cut by 4 bases and J by 6 bases, with 13 bases left in between. The CDR3 runs to 13 residues. Germline CDR1 is SGHAT and CDR2 is FQNNGV. The CDR3 loop reads CASSSTSVREQYV. CDR3 in DNA: TGTGCCAGCAGCTCGACTAGTGTTCGCGAGCAGTACGTC.

V gene TRBV18 combines with J gene TRBJ2-1; 11 bases map to TRBD2. Losses at the gene ends were 0 bases for V and 0 bases for J; bases not matched to a gene: 13. Germline CDR1 KGHSH, CDR2 LQKENI. The CDR3 has 21 residues. CDR3 bases: TGTGCCAGCTCACCACCGCTATCTAGCGGGGGGCCCTGGAGCTCCTACAATGAGCAGTTCTTC. Translated: CASSPPLSSGGPWSSYNEQFF.

The chain couples TRBV6-4 to TRBJ2-3, with 12 bases that match TRBD2. The CDR3 is 14 residues long. From germline, CDR1 is MRHNA and CDR2 SNTAGT. V lost 10 bases to trimming and J lost 7 bases; unmatched junction nucleotides: 9. The CDR3 nucleotides are TGTGCCACCCGGACTAGCGGGGCTCCACATACGCAGTATTTT. Translated: CATRTSGAPHTQYF.

This clonotype was picked up many times. The chain is built from TRBV5-1 and TRBJ2-5, with 7 bases aligning to TRBD1. The CDR3 totals 14 residues. CDR1 and CDR2 from the germline V gene are SGHRS and YFSETQ. V dropped 0 bases and J dropped 2; count of bases not matched to a gene: 1. CDR3 loop: CASSLGQGQETQYF. In DNA, the CDR3 is TGCGCCAGCAGCTTGGGACAGGGACAAGAGACCCAGTACTTC.

The genes are TRBV29-1 and TRBJ2-1; 14 bases align to TRBD2. The CDR3 has 15 residues. Trimming removed 5 bases from V and 7 bases from J; junction bases left unmatched: 7. Germline V gene sequence: CDR1 SQVTM, CDR2 ANQGSEA. The CDR3 DNA follows: TGCAGCGTTTCAAGACTAGCGGGGGGGTTTAATGAGCAGTTCTTC. Translated: CSVSRLAGGFNEQFF.

The V gene is TRBV4-1, the J gene TRBJ2-2, with TRBD2 matching 7 bases. CDR3 length: 15 residues. Losses at the gene ends were 1 base for V and 7 bases for J; bases not matched to a gene: 6. Germline assignment: CDR1 MGHRA and CDR2 YSYEKL. Here the CDR3 reads CASSQASGVDGELFF. Written as DNA, the CDR3 is TGCGCCAGCAGCCAAGCAAGCGGGGTTGACGGGGAGCTGTTTTTT.

This clonotype was recorded a few times. The chain couples TRBV29-1 to TRBJ2-6; no firm D call. CDR3 length equals 13 residues. V lost 5 bases to trimming and J lost 0 bases, with 5 bases between them. The germline gives CDR1 SQVTM, CDR2 ANQGSEA. CDR3 bases: TGCAGCGTTCCCGGCTCTGGGGCCAACGTCCTGACTTTC. It is translated as CSVPGSGANVLTF.

The chain recombines TRBV6-2 or TRBV6-3 with TRBJ1-6; 9 nucleotides align to TRBD1. Germline CDR1 and CDR2: MNHEY and SVGEGT. This CDR3 region has 15 residues. After removal of 7 bases from V and 9 bases from J, the junction contained 10 bases not matched to a gene. CDR3 region: CASTDPGQGSSPLHF. The CDR3 nucleotides read TGTGCCAGCACCGACCCGGGACAGGGCAGTTCACCCCTCCACTTT.

This clonotype was seen more than once but under ten times. The rearrangement joins TRBV7-9 to TRBJ1-6, with TRBD1 matching 9 bases. The germline V gene encodes CDR1 SEHNR and CDR2 FQNEAQ (reference sequence). The J segment lost 7 bases and the V segment lost 1 base, leaving 8 bases of the junction unmatched. This CDR3 is built from 17 residues. This CDR3 is CASSLGDADRGNSPLHF. The CDR3 nucleotides are TGTGCCAGCAGCTTAGGAGACGCGGACAGGGGCAATTCACCCCTCCACTTT. Full variable domain (outside the CDR3, taken from reference TRBV7-9 and TRBJ1-6): DTGVSQNPRHKITKRGQNVTFRCDPISEHNRLYWYRQTLGQGPEFLTYFQNEAQLEKSRLLSDRFSAERPKGSFSTLEIQRTEQGDSAMYLCASSLGDADRGNSPLHFGNGTRLTVT.

This clonotype has a count of ten or more. The chain has TRBV7-2 and TRBJ2-3; TRBD2 is a possible D gene (5 bases). V shed 3 bases and J shed 2 bases, with 9 bases lying between them. CDR3 size: 14 residues. CDR1 SGHTA and CDR2 FQGNSA come from the germline V gene. CDR3 in amino acids: CASSLYGVTDTQYF. Here the CDR3 DNA reads TGTGCCAGCAGCTTGTACGGGGTCACAGATACGCAGTATTTT.

This clonotype was seen a few times. CDR3 region: CASSGRWVQETQYF. CDR3 nucleotide sequence: TGTGCCAGCTCAGGCCGGTGGGTCCAAGAGACCCAGTACTTC. V and J are TRBV18 and TRBJ2-5; D remains unclear. This CDR3 is 14 amino acids long. The germline V gene encodes CDR1 KGHSH and CDR2 LQKENI. V was pared by 5 bases and J by 1 base, with 11 bases between.

This clonotype was observed a few times. The chain is built from TRBV29-1 and TRBJ1-1; maybe TRBD1 (6 bases). CDR3 length: 14 residues. V was shortened by 7 bases and J by 0 bases, with 15 bases between the two germline ends. CDR1 is SQVTM and CDR2 is ANQGSEA in the germline V gene. This chain's CDR3 is CSAVWAGVNTEAFF. CDR3 nucleotide sequence: TGCAGCGCCGTTTGGGCAGGGGTGAACACTGAAGCTTTCTTT. Supplemented by reference TRBV29-1 and TRBJ1-1, the full variable domain reads SAVISQKPSRDICQRGTSLTIQCQVDSQVTMMFWYRQQPGQSLTLIATANQGSEATYESGFVIDKFPISRPNLTFSTLTVSNMSPEDSSIYLCSAVWAGVNTEAFFGQGTRLTVV.

This clonotype was seen only a few times. The rearrangement joins TRBV7-4 to TRBJ2-1, with TRBD2 matching over 11 bases. V lost 11 bases and J lost 6; bases outside the gene matches: 9. The CDR3 runs to 14 residues. The germline V gene has CDR1 SGHVT and CDR2 SQSDAQ. The CDR3 region is CAGISGGAGNEQFF. CDR3 DNA: TGTGCCGGGATTAGCGGGGGGGCAGGCAATGAGCAGTTCTTC.

At least ten counts were recorded for this clonotype. The CDR3 region is CASSLRAGVTTGELFF. In nucleotides, the CDR3 is TGCGCCAGCAGCTTGCGTGCAGGGGTTACCACCGGGGAGCTGTTTTTT. The gene calls are TRBV5-1 and TRBJ2-2; D might be TRBD1 (6 bases). Germline lookup yields CDR1 SGHRS and CDR2 YFSETQ. The V end was cut by 1 base, the J end by 4 bases, with 14 bases between. This CDR3 has 16 amino acids.

This clonotype was counted only a few times. The J gene is TRBJ2-1, the V gene TRBV7-3; D perhaps matches TRBD2 (5 bases). V gave up 5 bases and J gave up 5 bases, with 10 bases separating them. The CDR3 is 13 residues long. CDR1 is SGHTA, CDR2 FQGTGA, per germline. CDR3 loop: CASSVDGNNEQFF. The CDR3 coding sequence is TGTGCCAGCAGCGTGGACGGGAACAATGAGCAGTTCTTC.

The rearrangement joins TRBV29-1 to TRBJ2-7; 7 bases map to TRBD2. This CDR3 comprises 14 residues. Trimming cost V 3 bases and J 2 bases; bases outside gene matches: 7. Per germline, CDR1 SQVTM and CDR2 ANQGSEA. DNA for the CDR3: TGCAGCGTTGATCTGGCGGGGGTAGCCTACGAGCAGTACGTC. Its translation: CSVDLAGVAYEQYV.

This clonotype has a handful of counts. CDR3 protein: CASSLNGNSPLHF. DNA of the CDR3: TGTGCCAGCAGCTTGAATGGAAATTCACCCCTCCACTTT. This rearrangement joins TRBV7-2 to TRBJ1-6; no clear D. Between the trimmed V and J ends, which lost 3 bases and 7 bases, there was a span of 7 bases. CDR1 SGHTA and CDR2 FQGNSA come from the germline V gene. The CDR3 has 13 residues.

This chain uses TRBV7-2 with TRBJ2-1; 7 bases agree with TRBD2. The length of the CDR3 is 17 residues. V shed 2 bases, J shed 8 bases, and the junction held 15 bases outside the gene matches. Germline V gene lookup returns CDR1 SGHTA and CDR2 FQGNSA. The CDR3 reads CASSLTHGGGGGDEQFF. CDR3 nucleotide sequence: TGTGCCAGCAGCTTAACCCATGGGGGGGGAGGCGGCGATGAGCAGTTCTTC.

The chain uses TRBV12-3 or TRBV12-4 and TRBJ1-3; 8 bases are shared with TRBD1. CDR3 length: 13 residues. The J segment lost 6 bases and the V segment lost 6 bases, leaving 4 bases of the junction unmatched. The CDR3 protein is CASRPTGENTIYF. The CDR3 DNA reads TGTGCCAGCAGACCGACAGGGGAAAACACCATATATTTT.

J is TRBJ1-2 and V is TRBV19; D gene unclear. The CDR3 contains 14 residues. V was clipped by 9 bases and J by 2 bases, with 16 bases between them. Germline lookup yields CDR1 LNHDA and CDR2 SQIVND (reference sequence). The CDR3 DNA follows: TGTGCCAGCGTCGGGTTTCAGTGGAACTATGGCTACACCTTC. Its translation: CASVGFQWNYGYTF.

The gene calls are TRBV5-4 and TRBJ2-5; D call uncertain. The CDR3 totals 13 residues. Trimming cost V 5 bases and J 1 base, with 9 bases left between them. Germline loops: CDR1 SGHNT, CDR2 YYREEE (reference sequence). Here the CDR3 DNA reads TGTGCCAGCAGTGACATGACCCAAGAGACCCAGTACTTC. It translates to CASSDMTQETQYF. The whole variable domain, remainder taken from reference TRBV5-4 and TRBJ2-5, is ETGVTQSPTHLIKTRGQQVTLRCSSQSGHNTVSWYQQALGQGPQFIFQYYREEENGRGNFPPRFSGLQFPNYSSELNVNALELDDSALYLCASSDMTQETQYFGPGTRLLVL.

Ten or more counts support this clonotype. V usage is TRBV10-2 and J usage is TRBJ2-2; D ambiguous. V was clipped by 6 bases and J by 1 base, with 9 bases between them. CDR1 WSHSY and CDR2 SAAADI come from the germline V gene. The length of the CDR3 is 14 residues. CDR3 coding DNA: TGCGCCAGCAGAGGAACGATGAACACCGGGGAGCTGTTTTTT. Translation gives CASRGTMNTGELFF.

The gene calls are TRBV12-3 or TRBV12-4 and TRBJ1-6; 12 positions agree with TRBD1. V was clipped by 6 bases and J by 7 bases; unmatched bases: 4. The CDR3 runs 15 residues. CDR3 region: CASRPGQGANSPLHF. The CDR3 DNA reads as TGTGCCAGCAGGCCGGGACAGGGGGCGAATTCACCCCTCCACTTT.

This clonotype was seen only a few times. This chain connects TRBV9 to TRBJ2-2; D is uncertain. The CDR3 contains 13 residues. The V gene's germline CDR1 is SGDLS and CDR2 YYNGEE. Trimming removed 4 bases from V and 8 bases from J, with 12 bases in between. CDR3: CASSPLSAGELFF. CDR3 DNA sequence: TGTGCCAGCAGCCCACTGTCCGCGGGGGAGCTGTTTTTT.

This clonotype has more than one count but fewer than ten. J is TRBJ2-5 and V is TRBV7-3, with D tentatively TRBD2 (6 bases). This CDR3 comprises 15 residues. Germline CDR1 reads SGHTA; CDR2 reads FQGTGA. V was shortened by 2 bases and J by 1 base, with 11 bases between the two germline ends. CDR3 sequence reads: CASSLVFSGQETQYF. CDR3 in DNA: TGTGCCAGCAGCTTAGTCTTTAGCGGCCAAGAGACCCAGTACTTC.